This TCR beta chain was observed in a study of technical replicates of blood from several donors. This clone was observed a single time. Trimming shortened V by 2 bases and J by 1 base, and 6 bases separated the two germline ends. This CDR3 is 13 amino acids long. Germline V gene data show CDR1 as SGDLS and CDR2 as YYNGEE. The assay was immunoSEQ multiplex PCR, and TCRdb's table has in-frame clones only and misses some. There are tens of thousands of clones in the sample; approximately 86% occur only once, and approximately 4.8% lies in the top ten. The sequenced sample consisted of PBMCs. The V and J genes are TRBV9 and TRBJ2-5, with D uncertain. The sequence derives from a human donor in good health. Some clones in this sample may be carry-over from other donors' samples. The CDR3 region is CASSVSFQETQYF. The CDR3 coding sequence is TGTGCCAGCAGCGTGTCTTTCCAAGAGACCCAGTACTTC.